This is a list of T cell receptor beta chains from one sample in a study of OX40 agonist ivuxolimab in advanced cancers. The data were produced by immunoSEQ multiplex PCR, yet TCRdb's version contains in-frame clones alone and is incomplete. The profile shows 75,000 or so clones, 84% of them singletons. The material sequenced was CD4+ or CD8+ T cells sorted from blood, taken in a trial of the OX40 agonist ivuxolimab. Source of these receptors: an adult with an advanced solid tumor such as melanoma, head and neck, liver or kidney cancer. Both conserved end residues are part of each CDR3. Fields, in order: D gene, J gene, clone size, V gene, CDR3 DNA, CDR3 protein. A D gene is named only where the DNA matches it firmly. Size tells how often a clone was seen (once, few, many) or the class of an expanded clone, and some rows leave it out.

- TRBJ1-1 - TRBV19 TGTGCCAGTAGTATAGAGGGGGGAGTGAACACTGAAGCTTTCTTT CASSIEGGVNTEAFF
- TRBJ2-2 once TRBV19 TGTGCCAGTAGTATGGGACAACTCCGCACCGGGGAGCTGTTTTTT CASSMGQLRTGELFF
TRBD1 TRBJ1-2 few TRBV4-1 TGCGCCAGCAGCCAAGTTCGGACAGGACCGTACTATGGCTACACCTTC CASSQVRTGPYYGYTF
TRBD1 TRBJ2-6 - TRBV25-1 TGTGCCAGCAGTGAAAGACAGGGGGCTGGGGCCAACGTCCTGACTTTC CASSERQGAGANVLTF
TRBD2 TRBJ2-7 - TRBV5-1 TGCGCCAGCAGCCCTAGCGGGAGGGCCTCTCGCGAGCAGTACTTC CASSPSGRASREQYF
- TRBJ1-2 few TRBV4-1 TGCGCCAGCAGCCAAGGATTCAGAAGGACGTTAAACTATGGCTACACCTTC CASSQGFRRTLNYGYTF
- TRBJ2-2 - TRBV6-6 TGTGCCAGCAGTTACGCAAACACCGGGGAGCTGTTTTTT CASSYANTGELFF
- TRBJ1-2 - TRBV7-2 TGTGCCAGCAGCTTAGGGCAGGTCTATGGCTACACCTTC CASSLGQVYGYTF
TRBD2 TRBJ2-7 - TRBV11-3 TGTGCCAGCAGCTTAGACGGGGGGGATTACGAGCAGTACTTC CASSLDGGDYEQYF
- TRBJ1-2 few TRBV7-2 TGTGCCAGCAGCTTAGGGGTGACTAACTATGGCTACACCTTC CASSLGVTNYGYTF
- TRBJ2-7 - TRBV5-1 TGTGCCAGCAGCTTGGCGTCGGGGGAGCAGTACTTC CASSLASGEQYF
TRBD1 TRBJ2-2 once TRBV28 TGTGCCAGCCAACCGGGACAGGGATCGGCCGGGGAGCTGTTTTTT CASQPGQGSAGELFF
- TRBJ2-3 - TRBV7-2 TGTGCCAGCAGCTCCGCCGGGACTAGCACAGATACGCAGTATTTT CASSSAGTSTDTQYF
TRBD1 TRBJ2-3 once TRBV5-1 TGCGCCAGCAGCTGGGTGACAGGGGGCAAGACAGATACGCAGTATTTT CASSWVTGGKTDTQYF
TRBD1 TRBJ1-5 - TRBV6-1 TGTGCCAGCAGTGCCCCGGGACAGGGGGCTTTGAACAATCAGCCCCAGCATTTT CASSAPGQGALNNQPQHF
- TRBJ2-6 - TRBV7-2 TGTGCCAGCAGCTTATCCGAGTCTGGGGCCAACGTCCTGACTTTC CASSLSESGANVLTF
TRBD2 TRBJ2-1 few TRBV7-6 TGTGCCAGCAGCTGGGCGGGGGGCCAGGATGAGCAGTTCTTC CASSWAGGQDEQFF
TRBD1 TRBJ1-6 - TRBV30 TGTGCCTGCGCACAGGGGGGTAATTCACCCCTCCACTTT CACAQGGNSPLHF
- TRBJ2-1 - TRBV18 TGTGCCAGCTCACAATCGGAGGGACCATGGGCTTCGAATGAGCAGTTCTTC CASSQSEGPWASNEQFF
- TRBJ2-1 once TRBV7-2 TGTGCCAGCAGCTCAGTTATAGGTGAGCAGTTCTTC CASSSVIGEQFF
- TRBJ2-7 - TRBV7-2 TGTGCCAGCAGTACCGGGACCTCTCCCAACGAGCAGTACTTC CASSTGTSPNEQYF
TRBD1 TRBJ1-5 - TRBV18 TGTGCCAGCTCCGCCGGGACAGGGAACTATCAGCCCCAGCATTTT CASSAGTGNYQPQHF
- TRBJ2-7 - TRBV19 TGTGCCAGTAGTAGCGACAGGTTCTCCTACGAGCAGTACTTC CASSSDRFSYEQYF
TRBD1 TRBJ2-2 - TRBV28 TGTGCCAGCAGTTTAGGGACAGGCTACACGAACACCGGGGAGCTGTTTTTT CASSLGTGYTNTGELFF
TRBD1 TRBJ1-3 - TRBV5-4 TGTGCCAGCAGCTTCTCCGGACTCAGGGGGAACACCATATATTTT CASSFSGLRGNTIYF
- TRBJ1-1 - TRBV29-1 TGCAGCGTTGCGAACGGCGGCAGGACTGAAGCTTTCTTT CSVANGGRTEAFF
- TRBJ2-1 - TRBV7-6 TGTGCCGGAGGGGCCGCAGGGCGATACAATGAGCAGTTCTTC CAGGAAGRYNEQFF
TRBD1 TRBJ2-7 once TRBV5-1 TGCGCCAGCAGCTTGGGTGGGACAGACACCTACGAGCAGTACTTC CASSLGGTDTYEQYF
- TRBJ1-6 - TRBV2 TGTGCCAGCAACAGGGATAGGGACGATTCACCCCTCCACTTT CASNRDRDDSPLHF
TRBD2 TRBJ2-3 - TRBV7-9 TGTGCCAGCAGCCGAGGACTAGCGGGGGATTCGGATACGCAGTATTTT CASSRGLAGDSDTQYF
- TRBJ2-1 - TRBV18 TGTGCCAGCTCACCGTCGCTACAGGGTGGAAATGAGCAGTTCTTC CASSPSLQGGNEQFF
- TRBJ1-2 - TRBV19 TGTGCCAGTAGTATAAATGGACAGTCCCTGAGAGGCTACACCTTC CASSINGQSLRGYTF
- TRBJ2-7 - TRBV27 TGTGCCAGCAGTTTCGGGGCCTTCGATGGTTACGAGCAGTACTTC CASSFGAFDGYEQYF